This T cell receptor (beta chain) was profiled in a study of blood T cells in healthy people across ages. This clonotype has only a few counts. Using a J-beta primer mix together with a sample-barcoded 5' primer, a second PCR was run for roughly 6 to 12 cycles. All cDNA molecules were each tagged by a template-switch adaptor with 12 random nucleotides. From the 5' RACE reads, TCRdb called clonotypes with MiXCR, one entry per CDR3 protein. There are around 1,000,000 distinct CDR3 sequences in the sample; under 30% occur only once, and about 0.69% lies in the top ten. CDR3 length: 15 residues. Germline V gene data show CDR1 as MGHRA and CDR2 as YSYEKL. Germline trimming cut 8 bases from V and 8 bases from J; bases unmatched to any gene: 14. This sample was shared with a second study, whose subject was T cells of mothers and their children. That work adds: Three healthy Caucasian mothers served as donors, and their six children did as well. The second PCR's M1S primer added sample barcodes and 2-4 random nucleotides.

V usage is TRBV4-1 and J usage is TRBJ1-2; the match to TRBD1 covers 10 bases. The clonotype comes from a girl aged 2-10 years in good health. The sample consisted of blood. The CDR3 region is CASYRETGGAVGYTF. CDR3 in DNA: TGCGCCAGCTACCGGGAGACAGGGGGCGCAGTAGGCTACACCTTC.